Presented here are 9 T cell receptor beta chains from one specimen sequenced in a study of cytomegalovirus exposure and HLA in healthy donors. The repertoire was sequenced with immunoSEQ multiplex PCR; TCRdb's copy has only in-frame clones and lacks some. This repertoire shows about 130,000 clones, approximately 80% found once; its top ten account for 30%. The sequenced sample was PBMCs. These receptor sequences come from a man between 25 and 39 years old in good health and CMV-seropositive.

The chain employs TRBV7-6 and TRBJ2-5; 8 positions agree with TRBD2. CDR3 length: 16 amino acids. Germline assignment: CDR1 SGHVS and CDR2 FNYEAQ. The V gene end was trimmed by 0 bases and the J gene end by 4 bases; junction bases not matched to a gene: 7. The CDR3 is CASSLASGTRLETQYF. CDR3 DNA: TGTGCCAGCAGCTTAGCTAGCGGGACCCGTCTAGAGACCCAGTACTTC.

The chain employs TRBV7-8 and TRBJ1-1, with 7 nucleotides matching TRBD1. The ends lost 4 bases at V and 3 bases at J; junction bases unmatched: 2. The CDR3 extends over 13 amino acids. Germline CDR1 is SGHVS and CDR2 is FQNEAQ. CDR3 nucleotide sequence: TGTGCCAGCAGCTATGACAGGGACACTGAAGCTTTCTTT. Translation gives CASSYDRDTEAFF.

V usage is TRBV9 and J usage is TRBJ1-1; D might be TRBD1 (6 bases). Trimming took 4 bases from V and 4 from J, leaving 17 bases between them. CDR1 and CDR2 (germline): SGDLS, YYNGEE. This CDR3 is 15 amino acids long. CDR3: CASSPSTGQGTEAFF. Here the CDR3 DNA reads TGTGCCAGCAGCCCGTCGACAGGTCAAGGCACTGAAGCTTTCTTT.

V gene TRBV9 combines with J gene TRBJ2-7; 7 nucleotides match TRBD2. CDR3 length: 15 amino acids. CDR1 is SGDLS and CDR2 is YYNGEE in the germline V gene. J lost 6 bases, V lost 0 bases, and 9 bases had no gene match. CDR3 DNA: TGTGCCAGCAGCGTAGGGTCTCCCGGGGAGGGCGAGCAGTACTTC. Protein sequence: CASSVGSPGEGEQYF.

This clone is a singleton in its sample. The J gene is TRBJ1-1, the V gene TRBV9, with D unresolved. V was pared by 0 bases and J by 2 bases, with 5 bases between. The V gene's germline CDR1 is SGDLS and CDR2 YYNGEE. This CDR3 contains 13 residues. The CDR3 sequence is CASSVAPNTEAFF. CDR3 DNA sequence: TGTGCCAGCAGCGTAGCCCCAAACACTGAAGCTTTCTTT.

The chain links TRBV5-1 to TRBJ1-2, with 8 bases lining up with TRBD1. Trimming took 1 base from V and 3 from J; bases not matched to a gene: 5. The CDR3 consists of 15 residues. The germline V gene encodes CDR1 SGHRS and CDR2 YFSETQ. CDR3 protein: CASSLTGGNDYGYTF. CDR3 nucleotide sequence: TGCGCCAGCAGCTTGACAGGGGGTAATGACTATGGCTACACCTTC.

This rearrangement joins TRBV25-1 to TRBJ2-2; TRBD2 aligns across 10 bases. The length of the CDR3 is 17 residues. CDR1 MGHDK and CDR2 SYGVNS come from the germline V gene. J was trimmed by 3 bases and V by 3 bases; bases with no gene match: 7. CDR3 residues: CASSDPSGSQDTGELFF. The CDR3 nucleotides read TGTGCCAGCAGTGATCCTAGCGGGAGTCAGGACACCGGGGAGCTGTTTTTT.

This clone was picked up a small number of times. This chain's CDR3 is CASSKARGRCSYNEQFF. The CDR3 DNA follows: TGTGCCAGCAGCAAAGCTCGTGGGAGATGCTCCTACAATGAGCAGTTCTTC. This chain links TRBV21-1 with TRBJ2-1; the D call TRBD2 from the table was never checked on the DNA. TRBV21-1 is reported as a pseudogene. The length of the CDR3 is 17 residues.

A single count supports this clone. The chain carries TRBV18 and TRBJ1-2; the match to TRBD1 covers 7 bases. Germline values: CDR1 KGHSH, CDR2 LQKENI. The V and J ends lost 7 bases and 8 bases, in that order; junction bases with no gene match: 7. This CDR3 is 12 amino acids long. CDR3 sequence reads: CASFGQDLGYTF. The CDR3 nucleotides read TGTGCCAGCTTCGGACAGGACCTAGGCTACACCTTC.